This T cell receptor beta chain is drawn from a study of early stage breast cancer tumors. For the study at large: Of 15 to 20 invasive breast tumors, about a dozen were hormone receptor-positive, HER2-negative. Approximately 10-fold was the mean read coverage per sample. Study-wide points: Most shared enriched TCRB sequences were commonly generated ones. Chain pairing and CD4, CD8 or FOXP3 expression were not captured.

About this clone itself: Its antigen remains unidentified.

The protocol was immunoSEQ multiplex PCR, while the TCRdb copy is restricted to in-frame clones and leaves out a portion. This sample has tens of thousands of clones; approximately 80% occur once, and the top ten carry approximately 3.7%. V gave up 3 bases and J gave up 1 base; unmatched junction bases: 3. The CDR3 sequence is 16 residues long. Germline CDR1 reads SGDLS; CDR2 reads YYNGEE. Material for sequencing was blood. This sequence was found in a person in their sixties or seventies with breast cancer. The chain joins TRBV9 to TRBJ2-2; 10 nucleotides line up with TRBD2. CDR3: CASSELAGGNTGELFF. The CDR3 DNA reads TGTGCCAGCAGCGAATTAGCGGGGGGGAACACCGGGGAGCTGTTTTTT.